This T cell receptor beta chain was retrieved from a study of T cell changes during pregnancy in multiple sclerosis. Sequencing was performed with immunoSEQ multiplex PCR; in TCRdb, only in-frame clones are kept and a portion is missing. Of roughly 62,000 clones listed, 80% to 90% are singletons. CDR1 and CDR2 from the germline V gene are SGHAT and FQNNGV. The CDR3 runs 15 residues. With 7 bases removed from V and 0 bases from J, the gap between germline ends came to 16 bases. The chain has TRBV11-2 and TRBJ2-7; a possible D gene is TRBD1 (6 bases). Sample: peripheral blood, taken in the first trimester of pregnancy. The clonotype comes from a female donor with multiple sclerosis, enrolled in a pregnancy study. The CDR3 bases are TGTGCCAGCAATCCAGAACAGGGATCCTCCTACGAGCAGTACTTC. It is translated as CASNPEQGSSYEQYF.